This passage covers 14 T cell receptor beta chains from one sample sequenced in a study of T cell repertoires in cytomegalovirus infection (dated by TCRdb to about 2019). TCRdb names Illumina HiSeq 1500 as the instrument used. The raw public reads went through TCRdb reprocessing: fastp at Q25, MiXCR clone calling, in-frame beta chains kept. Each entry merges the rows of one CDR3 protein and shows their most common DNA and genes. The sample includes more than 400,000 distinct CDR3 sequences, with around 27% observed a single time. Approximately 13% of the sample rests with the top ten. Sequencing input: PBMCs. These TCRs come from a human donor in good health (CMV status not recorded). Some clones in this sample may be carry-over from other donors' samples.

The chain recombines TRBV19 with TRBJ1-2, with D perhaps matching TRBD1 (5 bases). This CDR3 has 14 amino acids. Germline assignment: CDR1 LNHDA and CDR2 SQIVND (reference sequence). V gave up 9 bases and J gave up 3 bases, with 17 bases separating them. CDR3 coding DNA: TGTGCCAGCTACGGGACCTTATTTCACTATGGCTACACCTTC. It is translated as CASYGTLFHYGYTF.

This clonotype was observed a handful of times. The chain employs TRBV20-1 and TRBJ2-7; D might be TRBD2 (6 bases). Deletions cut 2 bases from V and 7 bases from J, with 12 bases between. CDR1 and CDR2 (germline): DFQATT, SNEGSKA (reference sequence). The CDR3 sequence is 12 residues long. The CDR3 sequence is CSARSSVGEQYV. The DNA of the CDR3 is TGCAGTGCTAGATCTAGCGTCGGAGAGCAGTACGTC.

CDR3 amino acids: CASSQQVENSPLHF. The CDR3 DNA follows: TGCGCCAGCAGCCAACAGGTCGAGAATTCACCCCTCCACTTT. The V gene is TRBV5-1, the J gene TRBJ1-6; TRBD1 is a possible D gene (5 bases). V shed 4 bases and J shed 7 bases, with 12 bases lying between them. Germline V lookup: CDR1 SGHRS, CDR2 YFSETQ. CDR3 length: 14 amino acids.

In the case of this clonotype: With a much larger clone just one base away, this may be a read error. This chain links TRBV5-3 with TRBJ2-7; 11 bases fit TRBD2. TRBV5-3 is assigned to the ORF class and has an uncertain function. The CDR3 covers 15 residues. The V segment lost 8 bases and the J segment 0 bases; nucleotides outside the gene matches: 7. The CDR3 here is CASSQGLADSYEQYF. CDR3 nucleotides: TGTGCCAGCAGCCAGGGACTAGCGGACTCCTACGAGCAGTACTTC.

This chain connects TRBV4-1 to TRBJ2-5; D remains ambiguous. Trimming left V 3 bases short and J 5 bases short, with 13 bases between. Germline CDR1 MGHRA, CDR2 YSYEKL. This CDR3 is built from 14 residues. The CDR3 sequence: CASSHVHFMETQYF. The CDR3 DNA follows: TGCGCCAGCAGCCATGTCCACTTTATGGAGACCCAGTACTTC.

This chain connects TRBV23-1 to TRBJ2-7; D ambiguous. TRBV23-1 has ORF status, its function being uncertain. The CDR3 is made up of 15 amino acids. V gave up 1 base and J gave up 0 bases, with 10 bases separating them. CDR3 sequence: CASSQYGGLSYEQYF. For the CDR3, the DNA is TGCGCCAGCAGTCAATACGGCGGCCTCTCCTACGAGCAGTACTTC.

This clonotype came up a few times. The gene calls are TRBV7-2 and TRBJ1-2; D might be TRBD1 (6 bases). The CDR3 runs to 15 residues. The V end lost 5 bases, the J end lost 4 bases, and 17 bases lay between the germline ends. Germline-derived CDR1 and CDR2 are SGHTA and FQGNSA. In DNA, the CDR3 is TGTGCCAGCAGCCCAAACAGGGAGTTGAGCTATGGCTACACCTTC. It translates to CASSPNRELSYGYTF. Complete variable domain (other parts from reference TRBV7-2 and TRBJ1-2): GAGVSQSPSNKVTEKGKDVELRCDPISGHTALYWYRQSLGQGLEFLIYFQGNSAPDKSGLPSDRFSAERTGGSVSTLTIQRTQQEDSAVYLCASSPNRELSYGYTFGSGTRLTVV.

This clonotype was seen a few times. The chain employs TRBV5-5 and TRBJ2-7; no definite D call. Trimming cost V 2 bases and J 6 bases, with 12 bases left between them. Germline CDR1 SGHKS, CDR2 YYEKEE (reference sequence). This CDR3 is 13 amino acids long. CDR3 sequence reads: CASSFGPLSEQYV. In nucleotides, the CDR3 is TGTGCCAGCAGCTTTGGCCCGTTGAGCGAGCAGTACGTC.

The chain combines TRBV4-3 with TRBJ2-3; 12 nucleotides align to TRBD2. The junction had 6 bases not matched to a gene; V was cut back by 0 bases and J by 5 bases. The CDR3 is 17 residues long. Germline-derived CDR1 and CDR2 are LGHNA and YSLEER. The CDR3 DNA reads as TGCGCCAGCAGCCAAGATACACTAGCGGGAGGAAGAGATACGCAGTATTTT. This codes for CASSQDTLAGGRDTQYF.

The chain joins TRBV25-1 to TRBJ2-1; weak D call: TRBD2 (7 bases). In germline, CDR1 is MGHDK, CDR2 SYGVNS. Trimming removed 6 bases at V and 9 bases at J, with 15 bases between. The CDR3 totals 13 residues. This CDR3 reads CASSAYREGEQFF. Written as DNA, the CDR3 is TGTGCCAGCAGCGCCTACAGGGAGGGTGAGCAGTTCTTC.

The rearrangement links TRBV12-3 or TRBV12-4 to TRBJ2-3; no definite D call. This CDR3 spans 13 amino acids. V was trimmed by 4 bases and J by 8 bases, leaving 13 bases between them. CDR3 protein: CASSSAEGGTQYF. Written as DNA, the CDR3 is TGTGCCAGCAGTTCAGCCGAAGGTGGTACGCAGTATTTT.

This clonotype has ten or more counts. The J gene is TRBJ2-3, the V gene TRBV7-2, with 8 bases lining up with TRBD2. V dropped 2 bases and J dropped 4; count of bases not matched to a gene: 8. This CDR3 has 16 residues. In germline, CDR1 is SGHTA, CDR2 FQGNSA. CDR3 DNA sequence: TGTGCCAGCAGCTTATCGACCGGGAGGGCCGCAGATACGCAGTATTTT. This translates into CASSLSTGRAADTQYF. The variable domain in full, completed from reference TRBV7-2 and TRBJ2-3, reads GAGVSQSPSNKVTEKGKDVELRCDPISGHTALYWYRQSLGQGLEFLIYFQGNSAPDKSGLPSDRFSAERTGGSVSTLTIQRTQQEDSAVYLCASSLSTGRAADTQYFGPGTRLTVL.

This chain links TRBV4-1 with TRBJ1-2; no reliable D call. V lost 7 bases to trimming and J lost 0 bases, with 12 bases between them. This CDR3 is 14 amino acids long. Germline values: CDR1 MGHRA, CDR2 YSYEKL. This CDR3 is CASTYSPANYGYTF. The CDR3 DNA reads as TGCGCCAGCACTTACAGCCCTGCTAACTATGGCTACACCTTC.

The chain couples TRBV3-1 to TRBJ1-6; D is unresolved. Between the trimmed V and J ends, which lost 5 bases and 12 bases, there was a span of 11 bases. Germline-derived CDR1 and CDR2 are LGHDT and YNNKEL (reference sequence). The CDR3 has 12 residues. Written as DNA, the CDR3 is TGTGCCAGCAGCGGTCTTCGGGGACCCCTCCACTTT. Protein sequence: CASSGLRGPLHF. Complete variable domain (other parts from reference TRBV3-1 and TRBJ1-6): DTAVSQTPKYLVTQMGNDKSIKCEQNLGHDTMYWYKQDSKKFLKIMFSYNNKELIINETVPNRFSPKSPDKAHLNLHINSLELGDSAVYFCASSGLRGPLHFGNGTRLTVT.